These 28 T cell receptor beta chains originate from one sample sequenced in a study of long-term antiretroviral therapy in people with HIV. Running of the v3.0 immunoSEQ assay took place at survey level. Using immunoSEQ multiplex PCR, the repertoire was profiled, and TCRdb retains in-frame clones only, with some absent. The sample has over 30,000 clones; 86% are singletons. The sample was unsorted PBMCs, taken 1.2 years after starting antiretroviral therapy. The source is a woman aged 45-65 years with HIV.

The V gene is TRBV6-5, the J gene TRBJ1-6, with 8 bases that match TRBD1. This CDR3 has 16 amino acids. With V trimmed by 2 bases and J by 9 bases, 9 bases remained unmatched. Germline loops: CDR1 MNHEY, CDR2 SVGAGI. The CDR3: CASSYRTGTGASPLHF. CDR3 nucleotides: TGTGCCAGCAGTTACCGGACCGGGACAGGAGCTTCACCCCTCCACTTT.

The J gene is TRBJ1-2, the V gene TRBV7-9; a possible D gene is TRBD1 (5 bases). V was clipped by 0 bases and J by 8 bases, with 13 bases between them. Germline lookup yields CDR1 SEHNR and CDR2 FQNEAQ (reference sequence). CDR3 length equals 14 residues. CDR3 bases: TGTGCCAGCAGCTTAGCACGGGACCAAGGGGGCTACACCTTC. Translating it yields CASSLARDQGGYTF.

This clone was counted once. V usage is TRBV2 and J usage is TRBJ2-7; D is unresolved. The V end lost 8 bases, the J end lost 2 bases, and 10 bases lay between the germline ends. Germline CDR1 SNHLY, CDR2 FYNNEI. The CDR3 has 12 residues. The CDR3 DNA reads TGTGCCAGCCCCGGCAGAACCTACGAGCAGTACTTC. Its protein is CASPGRTYEQYF. The variable domain in full, completed from reference TRBV2 and TRBJ2-7, reads EPEVTQTPSHQVTQMGQEVILRCVPISNHLYFYWYRQILGQKVEFLVSFYNNEISEKSEIFDDQFSVERPDGSNFTLKIRSTKLEDSAMYFCASPGRTYEQYFGPGTRLTVT.

CDR3: CASSLTGGSVYEQYF. The CDR3 coding sequence is TGTGCCAGCAGCTTAACCGGGGGTTCCGTTTACGAGCAGTACTTC. The chain uses TRBV7-3 and TRBJ2-7; tentatively, D is TRBD2 (6 bases). The V end was cut by 0 bases, the J end by 4 bases, with 13 bases between. The CDR3 spans 15 residues. Looked up from germline, CDR1 is SGHTA and CDR2 is FQGTGA.

This chain connects TRBV2 to TRBJ2-1; tentatively, D is TRBD1 (6 bases). In germline, CDR1 is SNHLY, CDR2 FYNNEI. CDR3 size: 14 residues. The V and J ends lost 4 bases and 1 base respectively, with 8 bases between them. The CDR3 coding sequence is TGTGCCAGCAGTGGGCAGGGGTCCTACAATGAGCAGTTCTTC. This codes for CASSGQGSYNEQFF.

This clone came up a few times. V gene TRBV11-1 combines with J gene TRBJ1-2; D remains unclear. The CDR3 has 15 residues. The V end was cut by 5 bases, the J end by 4 bases, with 17 bases between. CDR1 is SGHAT, CDR2 FQDESV, per germline (reference sequence). The CDR3 sequence is CASSPDRDSFYGYTF. Here the CDR3 DNA reads TGTGCCAGCAGCCCGGACCGGGATTCCTTCTATGGCTACACCTTC.

CDR3 sequence reads: CSVPTGSSYNEQFF. The CDR3 DNA is TGCAGCGTCCCGACGGGAAGCTCCTACAATGAGCAGTTCTTC. The J gene is TRBJ2-1, the V gene TRBV29-1, with a possible D match to TRBD2 (5 bases). Germline V gives CDR1 SQVTM, CDR2 ANQGSEA. V was cut by 6 bases and J by 0 bases, with 12 bases left in between. This CDR3 comprises 14 residues.

This chain connects TRBV7-9 to TRBJ1-6; D remains unclear. Per germline, CDR1 SEHNR and CDR2 FQNEAQ (reference sequence). V lost 5 bases, J lost 12 bases, and 11 bases lay in between. This CDR3 contains 12 residues. For the CDR3, the DNA is TGTGCCAGCAGCCCTACCAGTGGACCCCTCCACTTT. This encodes CASSPTSGPLHF.

This rearrangement joins TRBV19 to TRBJ2-2; the D gene could be TRBD1 or TRBD2 (5 bases each). This CDR3 spans 14 amino acids. From germline, CDR1 is LNHDA and CDR2 SQIVND (reference sequence). Trimming took off 5 bases at V and 6 bases at J, with 13 bases between the two ends. CDR3 nucleotide sequence: TGTGCCAGTAGTGCCACGCAGGGAGCCGGGGAGCTGTTTTTT. Its translation is CASSATQGAGELFF. The full variable domain, completed using reference TRBV19 and TRBJ2-2, is DGGITQSPKYLFRKEGQNVTLSCEQNLNHDAMYWYRQDPGQGLRLIYYSQIVNDFQKGDIAEGYSVSREKKESFPLTVTSAQKNPTAFYLCASSATQGAGELFFGEGSRLTVL.

The V call is TRBV18, the J call TRBJ2-2; D possibly corresponds to TRBD1 (6 bases). CDR1 KGHSH and CDR2 LQKENI come from the germline V gene. V lost 2 bases and J lost 7, with 14 bases in between. The CDR3 length is 15 residues. The CDR3 here is CASSPTTIRGGELFF. The CDR3 nucleotides read TGTGCCAGCTCACCAACAACGATCAGGGGCGGGGAGCTGTTTTTT.

This clone was recorded once. The chain carries TRBV4-1 and TRBJ2-1; the D is unclear. Germline V lookup: CDR1 MGHRA, CDR2 YSYEKL. The CDR3 is 17 amino acids. V was shortened by 0 bases and J by 2 bases, with 14 bases between the two germline ends. Here the CDR3 reads CASSQDTHLHTYNEQFF. In DNA form, the CDR3 reads TGCGCCAGCAGCCAAGATACTCACCTACATACCTACAATGAGCAGTTCTTC.

The chain combines TRBV21-1 with TRBJ1-5. TRBV21-1 is a known pseudogene. The CDR3 is made up of 16 amino acids. CDR3 loop: CASIAGARLSNQPQHF. The CDR3, as DNA: TGTGCCAGCATTGCGGGAGCCCGGCTTAGCAATCAGCCCCAGCATTTT.

V usage is TRBV11-3 and J usage is TRBJ2-5; possibly TRBD2 for D (6 bases). Germline CDR1 and CDR2: SGHNT and YENEEA. CDR3 length equals 16 residues. Trimming took off 5 bases at V and 3 bases at J, with 19 bases between the two ends. This chain's CDR3 is CASSPGRLAPKETQYF. The DNA of the CDR3 is TGTGCCAGCAGCCCGGGAAGGCTAGCGCCGAAAGAGACCCAGTACTTC.

In nucleotides, the CDR3 is TGTGCCAGCAGCTTATACCGTGGCACTGAAGCTTTCTTT. This sequence encodes CASSLYRGTEAFF. The rearrangement joins TRBV7-2 to TRBJ1-1; D not resolved. V was pared by 2 bases and J by 4 bases, with 8 bases between. Germline CDR1 and CDR2: SGHTA and FQGNSA. The CDR3 is 13 residues long.

This clone has more than one count but fewer than ten. The chain couples TRBV30 to TRBJ1-6; TRBD1 aligns across 7 bases. Germline V lookup: CDR1 GTSNPN, CDR2 SVGIG (reference sequence). With V trimmed by 3 bases and J by 10 bases, 3 bases remained unmatched. The CDR3 contains 12 residues. CDR3 DNA: TGTGCCTGGAGGGACAGGAGGTCACCCCTCCACTTT. It yields the protein CAWRDRRSPLHF.

The CDR3 spells CASSPAIRQETQYF. For the CDR3, the DNA is TGTGCCAGTAGTCCTGCGATACGACAAGAGACCCAGTACTTC. The chain links TRBV19 to TRBJ2-5; D ambiguous. Germline CDR1 reads LNHDA; CDR2 reads SQIVND (reference sequence). Trimming cost V 5 bases and J 2 bases, with 12 bases left between them. The CDR3 has 14 residues.

This sequence joins TRBV30 and TRBJ2-3; 10 nucleotides agree with TRBD1. The J segment lost 6 bases and the V segment lost 1 base, leaving 4 bases of the junction unmatched. Germline CDR1 reads GTSNPN; CDR2 reads SVGIG (reference sequence). CDR3 size: 14 residues. The CDR3 loop reads CAWSGGQGFDTQYF. Here the CDR3 DNA reads TGTGCCTGGAGTGGGGGACAGGGGTTTGATACGCAGTATTTT. The full variable domain, completed using reference TRBV30 and TRBJ2-3, is SQTIHQWPATLVQPVGSPLSLECTVEGTSNPNLYWYRQAAGRGLQLLFYSVGIGQISSEVPQNLSASRPQDRQFILSSKKLLLSDSGFYLCAWSGGQGFDTQYFGPGTRLTVL.

The chain links TRBV9 to TRBJ1-3, with 9 bases aligning to TRBD1. Germline lookup yields CDR1 SGDLS and CDR2 YYNGEE. The CDR3 runs 14 residues. Trimming removed 4 bases from V and 4 bases from J; junction bases left unmatched: 3. This CDR3 is CASSPGTGGNTIYF. CDR3 DNA sequence: TGTGCCAGCAGCCCTGGGACAGGGGGAAACACCATATATTTT.

The chain links TRBV30 to TRBJ1-2; D may be TRBD1 (5 bases). Germline V gene sequence: CDR1 GTSNPN, CDR2 SVGIG (reference sequence). The CDR3 extends over 13 amino acids. V lost 0 bases and J 3 bases, leaving 8 bases between the germline ends. CDR3 loop: CAWSVRGDYGYTF. CDR3 in DNA: TGTGCCTGGAGTGTAAGGGGAGACTATGGCTACACCTTC. The full variable domain, completed using reference TRBV30 and TRBJ1-2, is SQTIHQWPATLVQPVGSPLSLECTVEGTSNPNLYWYRQAAGRGLQLLFYSVGIGQISSEVPQNLSASRPQDRQFILSSKKLLLSDSGFYLCAWSVRGDYGYTFGSGTRLTVV.

The rearrangement uses TRBV7-2 and TRBJ1-6, with D possibly being TRBD1 (6 bases). Germline lookup yields CDR1 SGHTA and CDR2 FQGNSA. This CDR3 comprises 14 residues. Trimming removed 4 bases from V and 5 bases from J, with 9 bases in between. The CDR3 DNA follows: TGTGCCAGCAGCTGGACAGCCGATAATTCACCCCTCCACTTT. Its protein is CASSWTADNSPLHF.

The chain combines TRBV30 with TRBJ2-7; D possibly corresponds to TRBD2 (5 bases). The CDR3 length is 11 residues. The germline V and J ends were trimmed by 0 bases and 12 bases, with 12 bases remaining between them. Germline CDR1 reads GTSNPN; CDR2 reads SVGIG (reference sequence). CDR3 in DNA: TGTGCCTGGAGTGTACGAGGGTTTCGGTACTTC. It translates to CAWSVRGFRYF.

The chain joins TRBV7-9 to TRBJ2-3; no definite D call. The CDR3 has 14 amino acids. Germline CDR1 reads SEHNR; CDR2 reads FQNEAQ (reference sequence). Between the trimmed V and J ends, which lost 5 bases and 6 bases, there was a span of 15 bases. In nucleotides, the CDR3 is TGTGCCAGCAGCGGGTTCAGAGTTGGGGATACGCAGTATTTT. Encoded protein: CASSGFRVGDTQYF.

V gene TRBV4-1 combines with J gene TRBJ2-3; D may be TRBD2 (6 bases). V lost 4 bases, J lost 2 bases, and 19 bases lay in between. From germline, CDR1 is MGHRA and CDR2 YSYEKL. The CDR3 runs to 17 residues. DNA for the CDR3: TGCGCCAGCAGCCCAAGAGGCCCGGGCGGGGTCACAGATACGCAGTATTTT. Translated, it gives CASSPRGPGGVTDTQYF.

This chain joins TRBV18 and TRBJ2-5, with D uncertain. Per germline, CDR1 KGHSH and CDR2 LQKENI. V was shortened by 4 bases and J by 1 base, with 13 bases between the two germline ends. This CDR3 is 15 amino acids long. The CDR3 reads CASSRGDGVQETQYF. The CDR3, as DNA: TGTGCCAGCTCACGAGGAGATGGGGTCCAAGAGACCCAGTACTTC.

J is TRBJ2-7 and V is TRBV29-1; 7 positions match TRBD1. The germline gives CDR1 SQVTM, CDR2 ANQGSEA. This CDR3 has 12 residues. V lost 4 bases and J lost 2; bases outside the gene matches: 2. CDR3 residues: CSVATGAYEQYF. In DNA, the CDR3 is TGCAGCGTTGCAACAGGGGCCTACGAGCAGTACTTC.

The chain uses TRBV29-1 and TRBJ2-3; 12 bases are a match to TRBD2. V was clipped by 6 bases and J by 4 bases; unmatched bases: 5. This CDR3 comprises 14 residues. The V gene's germline CDR1 is SQVTM and CDR2 ANQGSEA. The CDR3 here is CSVPTSGGPDTQYF. For the CDR3, the DNA is TGCAGCGTGCCGACTAGCGGGGGTCCAGATACGCAGTATTTT.

The V and J genes are TRBV29-1 and TRBJ1-2, with TRBD1 as a possible D gene (5 bases). Germline CDR1 is SQVTM and CDR2 is ANQGSEA. The CDR3 has 10 residues. V was trimmed by 3 bases and J by 8 bases, leaving 7 bases between them. This chain's CDR3 is CSVEGGGYTF. The DNA of the CDR3 is TGCAGCGTTGAGGGGGGGGGCTACACCTTC. Supplemented by reference TRBV29-1 and TRBJ1-2, the full variable domain reads SAVISQKPSRDICQRGTSLTIQCQVDSQVTMMFWYRQQPGQSLTLIATANQGSEATYESGFVIDKFPISRPNLTFSTLTVSNMSPEDSSIYLCSVEGGGYTFGSGTRLTVV.

This clone was detected a few times. The junction differs from germline at one of its ends, possibly a read error. V is TRBV10-1 and J is TRBJ2-7, with 7 positions matching TRBD1. Germline assignment: CDR1 WNHNN and CDR2 SYGVQD (reference sequence). CDR3 length: 12 residues. CDR3 amino acids: CASSEPTGQLHF. In nucleotides, the CDR3 is TGCGCCAGCAGTGAGCCAACGGGACAGCTACACTTC.